Shown below are 30 T cell receptor beta chains from a single sample sequenced in a study of blood T cell repertoires in COVID-19. Profiling relied on immunoSEQ multiplex PCR, and the TCRdb table lists in-frame clones only, not all of them. Of 110,000 or so clones in the sample, 65% to 85% were seen once. Sequencing was performed on peripheral blood. All receptors derive from a man in his forties or fifties with acute or convalescent COVID-19.

V usage is TRBV3-1 (or the pseudogene TRBV3-2) and J usage is TRBJ2-7, with D possibly matching TRBD2 (6 bases). Germline-derived CDR1 and CDR2 are LGHDT and YNNKEL (reference sequence). V lost 3 bases and J 4 bases, leaving 10 bases between the germline ends. The CDR3 length is 13 residues. CDR3 DNA sequence: TGTGCCAGCAGCCAGGAACTAGCTTACGAGCAGTACTTC. This gives the protein CASSQELAYEQYF.

This clone showed up just once. The rearrangement links TRBV13 to TRBJ1-2; D remains unclear. Germline lookup yields CDR1 PRHDT and CDR2 FYEKMQ (reference sequence). The CDR3 has 14 residues. Between the trimmed V and J ends, which lost 6 bases and 2 bases, there was a span of 13 bases. The CDR3 nucleotides read TGTGCCAGCAGACCCCCCGGAGTCAACTATGGCTACACCTTC. It encodes CASRPPGVNYGYTF.

The V call is TRBV7-9, the J call TRBJ1-1, with TRBD1 matching 9 bases. The CDR3 sequence is 14 residues long. The junction had 3 bases not matched to a gene; V was cut back by 5 bases and J by 2 bases. Germline values: CDR1 SEHNR, CDR2 FQNEAQ (reference sequence). The CDR3 reads CASSRQGVNTEAFF. CDR3 coding DNA: TGTGCCAGCAGCCGACAGGGGGTCAACACTGAAGCTTTCTTT. Combining the CDR3 with reference TRBV7-9 and TRBJ1-1 gives the whole variable domain DTGVSQNPRHKITKRGQNVTFRCDPISEHNRLYWYRQTLGQGPEFLTYFQNEAQLEKSRLLSDRFSAERPKGSFSTLEIQRTEQGDSAMYLCASSRQGVNTEAFFGQGTRLTVV.

V is TRBV5-1 and J is TRBJ2-5; D not resolved. V lost 4 bases and J lost 2, with 6 bases in between. Germline V CDR1 and CDR2: SGHRS, YFSETQ. The length of the CDR3 is 12 residues. The CDR3 DNA sequence: TGCGCCAGCAGCATAACACAAGAGACCCAGTACTTC. It translates to CASSITQETQYF.

This clone was observed a handful of times. The V and J genes are TRBV5-6 and TRBJ2-7; 7 nucleotides align to TRBD1. This CDR3 has 15 amino acids. The germline CDR1 and CDR2 sequences are SGHDT and YYEEEE. V lost 6 bases, J lost 4 bases, and 13 bases stayed unmatched. The CDR3 DNA follows: TGTGCCAGCATCCTAACCGGGACAGTGTTGTACGAGCAGTACTTC. Translating it yields CASILTGTVLYEQYF.

The rearrangement joins TRBV7-2 to TRBJ1-1; 9 bases align to TRBD1. The CDR3 is 17 amino acids. Losses at the gene ends were 5 bases for V and 8 bases for J; bases not matched to a gene: 18. Germline lookup yields CDR1 SGHTA and CDR2 FQGNSA. The CDR3, as DNA: TGTGCCAGCAGCCCGGGCGGGGGACAGGGCAAGGATAGGGAAGCTTTCTTT. This translates into CASSPGGGQGKDREAFF.

The gene calls are TRBV14 and TRBJ1-2, with D unresolved. V gave up 0 bases and J gave up 5 bases, with 19 bases separating them. The germline CDR1 and CDR2 sequences are SGHDN and FVKESK. CDR3 size: 17 residues. CDR3 bases: TGTGCCAGCAGCCAAGATCCCCTAGATCAGTTGGATTATGGCTACACCTTC. Residues: CASSQDPLDQLDYGYTF.

This clone was observed a handful of times. Other DNA sequences of this sample code for an identical CDR3. The CDR3 region has the DNA TGTGCCAGCAGTCCCACAGGGAGAAACACTGAAGCTTTCTTT. Residues: CASSPTGRNTEAFF. V gene TRBV2 combines with J gene TRBJ1-1, with D perhaps TRBD1 (6 bases). Germline V gene sequence: CDR1 SNHLY, CDR2 FYNNEI. V lost 5 bases and J lost 2, with 12 bases in between. The CDR3 sequence is 14 residues long.

The J gene is TRBJ1-1, the V gene TRBV5-1, with 7 positions matching TRBD1. This CDR3 region has 15 residues. V was pared by 5 bases and J by 1 base, with 8 bases of the junction left unmatched. In germline, CDR1 is SGHRS, CDR2 YFSETQ. CDR3 coding DNA: TGCGCCAGCAGTAACAACGGGGACAGGAACACTGAAGCTTTCTTT. Protein product: CASSNNGDRNTEAFF.

The genes are TRBV13 and TRBJ2-2, with D possibly TRBD2 on 6 matching bases. This CDR3 is built from 17 residues. Trimming stripped 4 bases from V and 1 base from J, with 16 bases between. Germline loops: CDR1 PRHDT, CDR2 FYEKMQ (reference sequence). DNA for the CDR3: TGTGCCAGCAGCTCACTGGGACCCGGGGGGAACACCGGGGAGCTGTTTTTT. Encoded protein: CASSSLGPGGNTGELFF.

The CDR3 DNA reads TGCGCCAGCAGCTTGGGGGTAGCGGGGAGTTACAATGAGCAGTTCTTC. Translating gives CASSLGVAGSYNEQFF. J is TRBJ2-1 and V is TRBV5-1, with 8 bases that match TRBD2. The V gene's germline CDR1 is SGHRS and CDR2 YFSETQ. There are 16 residues in the CDR3. J was trimmed by 4 bases and V by 0 bases; bases with no gene match: 6.

The chain carries TRBV4-2 and TRBJ2-1; D gene uncertain. Germline V gives CDR1 LGHNA, CDR2 YNFKEQ. The CDR3 has 13 amino acids. V was trimmed by 4 bases and J by 9 bases, leaving 13 bases between them. CDR3 loop: CASSPQVGSEQFF. The CDR3 nucleotides read TGTGCCAGCAGCCCCCAGGTCGGTAGTGAGCAGTTCTTC.

The V gene is TRBV7-9, the J gene TRBJ1-2; D gene ambiguous. V shed 3 bases and J shed 2 bases, with 7 bases lying between them. The CDR3 runs 13 residues. From germline, CDR1 is SEHNR and CDR2 FQNEAQ (reference sequence). This CDR3 is CASSFGGNYGYTF. The CDR3 bases are TGTGCCAGCAGCTTCGGAGGGAACTATGGCTACACCTTC.

The gene calls are TRBV29-1 and TRBJ1-2; no definite D call. The length of the CDR3 is 11 residues. Germline V gives CDR1 SQVTM, CDR2 ANQGSEA. The V gene lost 4 bases and the J gene lost 6 bases, with 9 bases spanning the gap. CDR3 residues: CSVGRSDGYTF. The CDR3, as DNA: TGCAGCGTTGGCAGGTCTGATGGCTACACCTTC.

The genes are TRBV6-2 or TRBV6-3 and TRBJ2-1; unclear D gene. The CDR3 sequence is 14 residues long. V gave up 2 bases and J gave up 4 bases, with 9 bases separating them. The germline CDR1 and CDR2 sequences are MNHEY and SVGEGT. CDR3 coding DNA: TGTGCCAGCAGTTACCCGTTAGAATACAATGAGCAGTTCTTC. It is translated as CASSYPLEYNEQFF.

This rearrangement joins TRBV5-4 to TRBJ1-1; D remains unclear. Per germline, CDR1 SGHNT and CDR2 YYREEE (reference sequence). The CDR3 contains 14 residues. Trimming took off 6 bases at V and 2 bases at J, with 14 bases between the two ends. The CDR3 DNA reads as TGTGCCAGCAAGATCCGGGAGGGCAACACTGAAGCTTTCTTT. This encodes CASKIREGNTEAFF. Full variable domain (remainder filled in from reference TRBV5-4 and TRBJ1-1): ETGVTQSPTHLIKTRGQQVTLRCSSQSGHNTVSWYQQALGQGPQFIFQYYREEENGRGNFPPRFSGLQFPNYSSELNVNALELDDSALYLCASKIREGNTEAFFGQGTRLTVV.

The CDR3 region has the DNA TGTGCCAGCAGCTACGGGACAGCAAGCGAAGCTTTCTTT. Encoded protein: CASSYGTASEAFF. The V call is TRBV14, the J call TRBJ1-1, with TRBD1 matching 7 bases. The V and J ends lost 5 bases and 8 bases, in that order; junction bases with no gene match: 8. This CDR3 region has 13 residues. CDR1 is SGHDN, CDR2 FVKESK, per germline.

The V gene is TRBV6-1, the J gene TRBJ1-1; D possibly corresponds to TRBD1 (6 bases). The CDR3 loop spans 14 amino acids. V lost 2 bases and J lost 4, with 11 bases in between. CDR1 MNHNS and CDR2 SASEGT come from the germline V gene. The CDR3 here is CASSESARGTEAFF. CDR3 nucleotide sequence: TGTGCCAGCAGTGAAAGTGCCAGGGGCACTGAAGCTTTCTTT.

This rearrangement joins TRBV3-1 (or the pseudogene TRBV3-2) to TRBJ1-4; unclear D gene. The CDR3 extends over 15 amino acids. Trimming pared 4 bases from V and 0 bases from J, leaving 9 bases between. Looked up from germline, CDR1 is LGHDT and CDR2 is YNNKEL (reference sequence). The CDR3 region is CASSRAGTTNEKLFF. The CDR3 DNA reads as TGTGCCAGCAGCCGAGCGGGCACAACTAATGAAAAACTGTTTTTT.

This rearrangement joins TRBV6-4 to TRBJ2-3; no clear D. CDR3 size: 14 residues. The V gene's germline CDR1 is MRHNA and CDR2 SNTAGT. Trimming took off 4 bases at V and 2 bases at J, with 10 bases between the two ends. The CDR3 protein is CASSVGGTTDTQYF. The CDR3, as DNA: TGTGCCAGCAGTGTTGGCGGAACCACAGATACGCAGTATTTT.

The J gene is TRBJ2-7, the V gene TRBV19; tentative D call: TRBD1 (5 bases). This CDR3 is 13 amino acids long. The ends were cut back, 5 bases at V and 5 bases at J, with 13 bases in the middle. CDR1 is LNHDA, CDR2 SQIVND, per germline (reference sequence). CDR3 amino acids: CASSPTDKDEQYF. The CDR3 DNA reads TGTGCCAGTAGTCCGACGGACAAAGACGAGCAGTACTTC.

This rearrangement joins TRBV6-6 to TRBJ2-5, with TRBD1 identical over 9 bases. Germline CDR1 and CDR2: MNHNY and SVGAGI (reference sequence). The CDR3 is made up of 14 amino acids. Losses at the gene ends were 6 bases for V and 3 bases for J; bases not matched to a gene: 5. The CDR3 DNA reads TGTGCCAGCAGCCAACAGGGGGCGGAAGAGACCCAGTACTTC. Its translation is CASSQQGAEETQYF.

The chain has TRBV29-1 and TRBJ2-1; tentative D call: TRBD1 (6 bases). CDR1 SQVTM and CDR2 ANQGSEA come from the germline V gene. V shed 5 bases and J shed 5 bases, with 10 bases lying between them. CDR3 length: 12 amino acids. The CDR3: CSVSRGNNEQFF. The CDR3 region has the DNA TGCAGCGTTTCCAGGGGAAACAATGAGCAGTTCTTC.

V and J are TRBV28 and TRBJ1-4; 8 positions match TRBD1. Trimming removed 6 bases from V and 4 bases from J; junction bases left unmatched: 7. Germline CDR1 MDHEN, CDR2 SYDVKM. CDR3 length equals 15 residues. For the CDR3, the DNA is TGTGCCAGCAGGACGTCAGACAGGGGTAATGAAAAACTGTTTTTT. Protein: CASRTSDRGNEKLFF. The full variable domain, in which reference TRBV28 and TRBJ1-4 provide the parts outside the CDR3, is DVKVTQSSRYLVKRTGEKVFLECVQDMDHENMFWYRQDPGLGLRLIYFSYDVKMKEKGDIPEGYSVSREKKERFSLILESASTNQTSMYLCASRTSDRGNEKLFFGSGTQLSVL.

This clone turned up a few times. This chain joins TRBV19 and TRBJ1-3; the D is unclear. Trimming removed 6 bases from V and 2 bases from J, with 8 bases in between. The CDR3 is 13 residues long. Germline-derived CDR1 and CDR2 are LNHDA and SQIVND (reference sequence). CDR3 residues: CASRVVPGNTIYF. In nucleotides, the CDR3 is TGTGCCAGTAGGGTAGTCCCTGGAAACACCATATATTTT.

This clone was recorded only once. V gene TRBV7-3 combines with J gene TRBJ2-5, with TRBD2 as a possible D gene (6 bases). The germline gives CDR1 SGHTA, CDR2 FQGTGA. The V end was cut by 3 bases, the J end by 7 bases, with 15 bases between. There are 14 residues in the CDR3. The CDR3 DNA reads as TGTGCCAGCAGCTTTAGCGGCGGCACGGGGACCCAGTACTTC. Its protein product is CASSFSGGTGTQYF. Full variable domain (outside the CDR3, taken from reference TRBV7-3 and TRBJ2-5): GAGVSQTPSNKVTEKGKYVELRCDPISGHTALYWYRQSLGQGPEFLIYFQGTGAADDSGLPNDRFFAVRPEGSVSTLKIQRTERGDSAVYLCASSFSGGTGTQYFGPGTRLLVL.

The V and J genes are TRBV7-3 and TRBJ2-2; tentative D call: TRBD1 (6 bases). Per the germline V gene, CDR1 is SGHTA and CDR2 is FQGTGA. V lost 5 bases and J 0 bases, leaving 13 bases between the germline ends. CDR3 length: 16 residues. The CDR3 is CASSRQASPNTGELFF. CDR3 nucleotide sequence: TGTGCCAGCAGCAGACAGGCTAGTCCGAACACCGGGGAGCTGTTTTTT.

This chain joins TRBV28 and TRBJ2-1; D perhaps matches TRBD2 (6 bases). In germline, CDR1 is MDHEN, CDR2 SYDVKM. The V end was cut by 0 bases, the J end by 7 bases, with 13 bases between. The CDR3 is made up of 15 amino acids. The CDR3 loop reads CASSLWREGGNEQFF. The CDR3 DNA reads as TGTGCCAGCAGTTTATGGAGGGAAGGAGGGAATGAGCAGTTCTTC.

This sequence joins TRBV19 and TRBJ1-5; D perhaps matches TRBD1 (6 bases). V lost 3 bases to trimming and J lost 6 bases, with 21 bases between them. This CDR3 has 17 residues. Germline loops: CDR1 LNHDA, CDR2 SQIVND (reference sequence). The CDR3 protein is CASSIPGHGKGSQPQHF. CDR3 nucleotide sequence: TGTGCCAGTAGTATCCCGGGACACGGAAAGGGGAGTCAGCCCCAGCATTTT.

This clone was seen a handful of times. This sequence joins TRBV6-5 and TRBJ2-2, with 15 bases fitting TRBD2. Germline lookup yields CDR1 MNHEY and CDR2 SVGAGI. This CDR3 region has 13 residues. V shed 8 bases and J 8 bases; nucleotides not matched to a gene: 0. The CDR3 region is CASGLAGGGELFF. The CDR3 DNA reads as TGTGCCAGCGGACTAGCGGGAGGGGGGGAGCTGTTTTTT.